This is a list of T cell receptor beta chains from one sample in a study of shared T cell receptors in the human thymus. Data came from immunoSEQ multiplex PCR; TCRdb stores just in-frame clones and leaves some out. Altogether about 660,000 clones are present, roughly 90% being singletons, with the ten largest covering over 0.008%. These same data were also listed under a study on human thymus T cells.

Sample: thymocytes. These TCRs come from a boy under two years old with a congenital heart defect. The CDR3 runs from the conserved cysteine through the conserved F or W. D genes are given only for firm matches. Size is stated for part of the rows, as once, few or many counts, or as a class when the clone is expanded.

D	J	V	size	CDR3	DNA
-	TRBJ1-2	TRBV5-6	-	CASSLGHNYGYTF	TGTGCCAGCAGCTTGGGGCATAACTATGGCTACACCTTC
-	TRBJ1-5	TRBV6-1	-	CASRGGDRNQPQHF	TGTGCCAGCCGTGGGGGTGACAGAAACCAGCCCCAGCATTTT
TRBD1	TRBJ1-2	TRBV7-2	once	CASSSGSGQDYGYTF	TGTGCCAGCAGTTCAGGGAGCGGACAGGACTATGGCTACACCTTC
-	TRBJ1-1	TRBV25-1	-	CASSDLGNTEAFF	TGTGCCAGCAGTGACCTCGGGAACACTGAAGCTTTCTTT
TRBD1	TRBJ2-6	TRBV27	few	CASSSKRGTGGGRGANVLTF	TGTGCCAGCAGTTCTAAGCGTGGGACAGGGGGCGGTAGGGGGGCCAACGTCCTGACTTTC
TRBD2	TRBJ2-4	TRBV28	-	CASSLLSATSLSKNIQYF	TGTGCCAGCAGTTTATTGTCTGCGACTAGCCTGTCCAAAAACATTCAGTACTTC
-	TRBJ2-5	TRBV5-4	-	CASSSGETQYF	TGTGCCAGCAGCTCGGGGGAGACCCAGTACTTC
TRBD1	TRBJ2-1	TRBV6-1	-	CASSEGKKGADEQFF	TGTGCCAGCAGTGAAGGAAAAAAGGGGGCGGATGAGCAGTTCTTC
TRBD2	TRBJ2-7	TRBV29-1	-	CSAEPLASYEQYF	TGCAGCGCAGAGCCACTAGCGAGCTACGAGCAGTACTTC
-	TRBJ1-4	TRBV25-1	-	CASSEDRNEKLFF	TGTGCCAGCAGTGAAGACAGGAATGAAAAACTGTTTTTT
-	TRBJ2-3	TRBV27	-	CASSLLGATDTQYF	TGTGCCAGCAGTTTACTAGGGGCCACAGATACGCAGTATTTT
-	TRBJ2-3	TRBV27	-	CASRGRGGGTDTQYF	TGTGCCAGCAGGGGGCGGGGTGGTGGCACAGATACGCAGTATTTT
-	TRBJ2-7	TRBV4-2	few	CASSRTGSWSYEQYF	TGTGCCAGCAGCCGAACCGGGAGTTGGTCCTACGAGCAGTACTTC
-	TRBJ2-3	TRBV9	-	CASHGTGFQVDTDTQYF	TGTGCCAGCCATGGTACAGGGTTCCAAGTAGATACAGATACGCAGTATTTT
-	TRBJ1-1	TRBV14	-	CASSWTATEGEAFF	TGTGCCAGCAGCTGGACAGCCACCGAGGGTGAAGCTTTCTTT
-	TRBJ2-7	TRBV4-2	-	CASSQGDSSYEQYF	TGTGCCAGCAGCCAAGGGGACTCCTCCTACGAGCAGTACTTC
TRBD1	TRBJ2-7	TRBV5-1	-	CASSFRDRVSYEQYF	TGCGCCAGCAGCTTCCGGGACAGGGTCTCCTACGAGCAGTACTTC
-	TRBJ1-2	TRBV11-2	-	CASSLVPDLSGDYNYGYTF	TGTGCCAGCAGCTTAGTCCCCGACTTGAGTGGGGACTATAACTATGGCTACACCTTC
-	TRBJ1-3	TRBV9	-	CASSVAGGVGNTIYF	TGTGCCAGCAGCGTAGCTGGCGGAGTAGGAAACACCATATATTTT
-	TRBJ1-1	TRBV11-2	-	CASVTENTEAFF	TGTGCCAGCGTCACAGAGAACACTGAAGCTTTCTTT
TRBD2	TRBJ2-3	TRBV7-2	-	CASLERETGTDTQYF	TGTGCCAGCCTAGAGCGGGAGACCGGCACAGATACGCAGTATTTT
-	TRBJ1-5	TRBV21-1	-	CASSNPRGQPQHF	TGTGCCAGCAGCAACCCGAGGGGGCAGCCCCAGCATTTT
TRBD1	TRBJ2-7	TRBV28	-	CASSWGTGPYEQYF	TGTGCCAGCAGCTGGGGGACAGGGCCCTACGAGCAGTACTTC
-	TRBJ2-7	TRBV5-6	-	CASSFTRATYEQYF	TGTGCCAGCAGCTTCACCAGGGCTACCTACGAGCAGTACTTC
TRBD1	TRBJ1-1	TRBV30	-	CALHRGDTEAFF	TGTGCCTTACACAGGGGAGACACTGAAGCTTTCTTT
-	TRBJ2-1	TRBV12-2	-	CASRLPSQRETGNEQFF	TGTGCAAGTCGCTTACCTTCTCAGCGGGAGACCGGGAATGAGCAGTTCTTC
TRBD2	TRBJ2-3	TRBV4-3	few	CASSQDSSGLAATDTQYF	TGCGCCAGCAGCCAAGATTCTTCGGGACTAGCGGCCACAGATACGCAGTATTTT
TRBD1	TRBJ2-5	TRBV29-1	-	CSVDPLDRVDQETQYF	TGCAGCGTTGATCCATTGGACAGGGTCGACCAAGAGACCCAGTACTTC
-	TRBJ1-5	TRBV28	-	CASSFQGNQPQHF	TGTGCCAGCAGTTTTCAGGGGAATCAGCCCCAGCATTTT
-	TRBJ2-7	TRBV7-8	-	CASSPWVGRPEGVEQYF	TGTGCCAGCAGCCCCTGGGTCGGGCGGCCTGAGGGAGTCGAGCAGTACTTC
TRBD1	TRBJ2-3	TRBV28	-	CASERDRGADTQYF	TGTGCCAGCGAGCGGGACAGGGGCGCAGATACGCAGTATTTT
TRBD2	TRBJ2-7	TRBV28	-	CASSGKTSSSYEQYF	TGTGCCAGCAGTGGGAAGACTAGCTCTTCCTACGAGCAGTACTTC
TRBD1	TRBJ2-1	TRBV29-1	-	CSAGTARAQFF	TGCAGCGCTGGGACAGCTAGGGCGCAGTTCTTC
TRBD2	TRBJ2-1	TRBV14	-	CASSQERLGLLF	TGTGCCAGCAGCCAAGAAAGGTTGGGACTACTCTTC
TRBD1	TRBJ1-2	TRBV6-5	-	CASSHRGSNYGYTF	TGTGCCAGCAGCCACAGGGGGTCTAACTATGGCTACACCTTC
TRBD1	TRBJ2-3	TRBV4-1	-	CASSQGQGRTDTQYF	TGCGCCAGCAGCCAAGGACAGGGACGCACAGATACGCAGTATTTT
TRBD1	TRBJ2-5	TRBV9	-	CASSVHRDREQETQYF	TGTGCCAGCAGCGTACACCGGGACAGGGAACAAGAGACCCAGTACTTC
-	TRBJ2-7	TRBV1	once	CTSPRRSEKYF	TGCACCAGCCCCCGGAGGTCAGAGAAGTACTTC
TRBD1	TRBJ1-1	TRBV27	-	CASSYRTGGITEAFF	TGTGCCAGCAGTTATCGGACAGGGGGTATCACTGAAGCTTTCTTT
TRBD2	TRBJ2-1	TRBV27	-	CASRTGLEGNEQFF	TGTGCCAGCAGAACGGGACTAGAAGGCAATGAGCAGTTCTTC
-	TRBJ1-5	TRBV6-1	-	CASSERVQPQHF	TGTGCCAGCAGTGAGAGGGTGCAGCCCCAGCATTTT
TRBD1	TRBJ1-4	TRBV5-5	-	CASSTLGRGQGVSELFF	TGTGCCAGCAGCACCCTGGGGAGGGGACAGGGGGTATCTGAACTGTTTTTT
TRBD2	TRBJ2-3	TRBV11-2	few	CASSPHREAGSTDTQYF	TGTGCCAGCAGCCCCCACCGGGAGGCCGGGAGCACAGATACGCAGTATTTT
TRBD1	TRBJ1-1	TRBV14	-	CASSQMTGSGNTEAFF	TGTGCCAGCAGCCAGATGACAGGGAGCGGTAACACTGAAGCTTTCTTT
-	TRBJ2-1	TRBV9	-	CASSVGVDYLAYNEQFF	TGTGCCAGCAGCGTAGGAGTTGACTACCTCGCCTACAATGAGCAGTTCTTC
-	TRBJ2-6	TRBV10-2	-	CASTHRDSSSGANVLTF	TGCGCCAGCACCCACCGGGACTCTAGCTCTGGGGCCAACGTCCTGACTTTC
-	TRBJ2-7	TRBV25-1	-	CASQGGQRSHYEQYF	TGTGCCAGCCAGGGGGGTCAGCGGAGCCACTACGAGCAGTACTTC
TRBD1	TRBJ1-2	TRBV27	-	CASRRQGYGYTF	TGTGCCAGCAGACGACAGGGCTATGGCTACACCTTC
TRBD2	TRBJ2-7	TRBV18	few	CASGSGRLRAYEQYF	TGTGCCAGCGGGAGCGGGAGGCTCAGAGCCTACGAGCAGTACTTC